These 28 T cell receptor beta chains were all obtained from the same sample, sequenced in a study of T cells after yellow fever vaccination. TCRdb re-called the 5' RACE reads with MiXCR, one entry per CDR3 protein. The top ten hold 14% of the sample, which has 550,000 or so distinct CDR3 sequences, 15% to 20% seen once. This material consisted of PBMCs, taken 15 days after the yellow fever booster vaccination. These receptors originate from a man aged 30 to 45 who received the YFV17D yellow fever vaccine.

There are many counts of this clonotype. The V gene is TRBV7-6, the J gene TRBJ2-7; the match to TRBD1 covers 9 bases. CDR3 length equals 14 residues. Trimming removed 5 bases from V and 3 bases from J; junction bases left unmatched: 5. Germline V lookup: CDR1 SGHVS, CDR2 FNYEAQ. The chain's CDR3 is CASSREDRGYEQYF. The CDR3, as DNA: TGTGCCAGCAGCCGTGAGGACAGGGGCTACGAGCAGTACTTC.

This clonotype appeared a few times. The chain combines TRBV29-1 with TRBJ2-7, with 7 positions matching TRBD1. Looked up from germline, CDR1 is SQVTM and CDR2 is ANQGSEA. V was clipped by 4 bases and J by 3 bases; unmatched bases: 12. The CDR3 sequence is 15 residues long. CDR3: CSVGILTGKFYEQYF. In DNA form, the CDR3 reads TGCAGCGTTGGGATATTGACAGGGAAATTCTACGAGCAGTACTTC.

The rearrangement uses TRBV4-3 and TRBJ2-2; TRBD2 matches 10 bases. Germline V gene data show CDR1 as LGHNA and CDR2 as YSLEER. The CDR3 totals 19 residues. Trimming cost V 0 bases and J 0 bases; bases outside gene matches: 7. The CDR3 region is CASSQERGLAEPNTGELFF. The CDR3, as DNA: TGCGCCAGCAGCCAAGAAAGAGGACTAGCGGAACCGAACACCGGGGAGCTGTTTTTT.

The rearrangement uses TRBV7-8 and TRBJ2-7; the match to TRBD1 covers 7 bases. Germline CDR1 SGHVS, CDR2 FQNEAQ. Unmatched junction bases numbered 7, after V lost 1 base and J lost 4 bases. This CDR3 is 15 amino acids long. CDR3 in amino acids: CASSLGTGTGYEQYF. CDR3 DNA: TGTGCCAGCAGCTTAGGGACAGGAACCGGTTACGAGCAGTACTTC.

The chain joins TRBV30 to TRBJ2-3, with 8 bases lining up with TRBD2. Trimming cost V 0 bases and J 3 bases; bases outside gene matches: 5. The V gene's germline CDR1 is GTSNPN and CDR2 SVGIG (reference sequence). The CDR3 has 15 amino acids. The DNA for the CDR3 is TGTGCCTGGAGTGTACTCGGGAGGGCAACAGATACGCAGTATTTT. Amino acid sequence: CAWSVLGRATDTQYF.

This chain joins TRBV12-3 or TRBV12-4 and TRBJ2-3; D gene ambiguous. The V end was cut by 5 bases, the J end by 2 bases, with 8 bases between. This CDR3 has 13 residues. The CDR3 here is CASSKGSTDTQYF. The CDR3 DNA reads TGTGCCAGCAGTAAAGGATCCACAGATACGCAGTATTTT.

CDR3 residues: CASSELGNNEQFF. CDR3 bases: TGTGCCAGCAGTGAATTGGGCAACAATGAGCAGTTCTTC. The chain has TRBV6-1 and TRBJ2-1; D gene uncertain. The CDR3 runs to 13 residues. V was shortened by 2 bases and J by 5 bases, with 7 bases between the two germline ends. From germline, CDR1 is MNHNS and CDR2 SASEGT.

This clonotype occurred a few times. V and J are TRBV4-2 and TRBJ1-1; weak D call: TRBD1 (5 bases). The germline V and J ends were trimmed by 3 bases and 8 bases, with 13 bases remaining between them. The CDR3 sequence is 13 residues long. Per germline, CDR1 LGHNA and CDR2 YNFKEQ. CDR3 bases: TGTGCCAGCAGCCAGGTCAGGGTTTCCGAAGCTTTCTTT. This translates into CASSQVRVSEAFF.

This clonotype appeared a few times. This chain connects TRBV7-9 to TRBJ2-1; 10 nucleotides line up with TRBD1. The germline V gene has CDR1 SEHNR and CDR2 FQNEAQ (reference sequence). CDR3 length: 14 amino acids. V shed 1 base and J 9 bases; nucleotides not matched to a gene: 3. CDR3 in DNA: TGTGCCAGCAGCTTAGTGGACAGGGGGGGTGAGCAGTTCTTC. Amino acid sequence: CASSLVDRGGEQFF.

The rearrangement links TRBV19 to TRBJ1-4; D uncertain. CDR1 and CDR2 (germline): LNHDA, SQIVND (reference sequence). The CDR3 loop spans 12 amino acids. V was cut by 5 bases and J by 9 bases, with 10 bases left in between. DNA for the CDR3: TGTGCCAGTAGTGCCAGGACTCAAAAACTGTTTTTT. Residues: CASSARTQKLFF.

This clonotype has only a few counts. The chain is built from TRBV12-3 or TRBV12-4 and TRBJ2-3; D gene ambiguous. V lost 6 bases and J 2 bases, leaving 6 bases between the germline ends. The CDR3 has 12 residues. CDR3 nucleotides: TGTGCCAGCAGCGACATCACAGATACGCAGTATTTT. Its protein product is CASSDITDTQYF.

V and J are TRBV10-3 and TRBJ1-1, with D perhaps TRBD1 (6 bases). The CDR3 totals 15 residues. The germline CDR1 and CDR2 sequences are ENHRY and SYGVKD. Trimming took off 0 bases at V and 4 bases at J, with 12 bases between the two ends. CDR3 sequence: CAISESSGVGTEAFF. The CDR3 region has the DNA TGTGCCATCAGTGAGTCGTCAGGGGTTGGCACTGAAGCTTTCTTT.

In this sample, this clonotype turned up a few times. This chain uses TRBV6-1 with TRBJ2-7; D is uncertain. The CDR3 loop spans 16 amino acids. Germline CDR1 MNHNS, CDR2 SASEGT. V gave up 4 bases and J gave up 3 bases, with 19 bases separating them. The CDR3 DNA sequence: TGTGCCAGCAGTGCTTCTCCAGCCTCACCGTTCTACGAGCAGTACTTC. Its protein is CASSASPASPFYEQYF.

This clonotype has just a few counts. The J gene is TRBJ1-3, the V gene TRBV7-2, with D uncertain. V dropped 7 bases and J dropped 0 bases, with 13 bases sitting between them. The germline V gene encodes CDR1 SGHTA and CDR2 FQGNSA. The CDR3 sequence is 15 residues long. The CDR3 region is CASIRRPSSGNTIYF. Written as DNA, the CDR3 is TGTGCCAGCATCAGGCGACCGAGCTCTGGAAACACCATATATTTT. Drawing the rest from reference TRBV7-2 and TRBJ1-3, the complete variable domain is GAGVSQSPSNKVTEKGKDVELRCDPISGHTALYWYRQSLGQGLEFLIYFQGNSAPDKSGLPSDRFSAERTGGSVSTLTIQRTQQEDSAVYLCASIRRPSSGNTIYFGEGSWLTVV.

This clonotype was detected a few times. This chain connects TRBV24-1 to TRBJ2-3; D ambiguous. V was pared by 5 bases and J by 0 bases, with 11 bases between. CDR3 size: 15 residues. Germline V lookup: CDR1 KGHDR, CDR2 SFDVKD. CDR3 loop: CATSVPTDSTDTQYF. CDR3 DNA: TGTGCCACCAGTGTCCCGACTGACAGCACAGATACGCAGTATTTT.

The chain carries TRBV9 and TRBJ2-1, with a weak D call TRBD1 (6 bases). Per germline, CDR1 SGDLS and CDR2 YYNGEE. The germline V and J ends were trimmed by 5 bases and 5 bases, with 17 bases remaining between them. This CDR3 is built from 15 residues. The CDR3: CASRKGQGGHNEQFF. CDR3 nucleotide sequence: TGTGCCAGCAGAAAAGGACAAGGGGGTCACAATGAGCAGTTCTTC.

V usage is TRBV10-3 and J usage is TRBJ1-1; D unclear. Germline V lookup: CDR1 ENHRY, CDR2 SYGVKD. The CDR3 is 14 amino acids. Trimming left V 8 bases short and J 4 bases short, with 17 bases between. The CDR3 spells CAIGNPEGGTEAFF. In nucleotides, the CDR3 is TGTGCCATCGGGAATCCTGAGGGTGGCACTGAAGCTTTCTTT.

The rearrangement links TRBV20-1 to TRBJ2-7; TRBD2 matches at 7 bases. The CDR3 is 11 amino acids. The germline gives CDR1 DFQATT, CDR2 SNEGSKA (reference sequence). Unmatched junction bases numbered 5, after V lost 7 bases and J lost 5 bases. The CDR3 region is CSGRERNEQYF. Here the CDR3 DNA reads TGCAGTGGGCGGGAGCGCAACGAGCAGTACTTC.

The CDR3 loop is CSGAGTRRIEQFF. The DNA for the CDR3 is TGCAGCGGGGCCGGGACTAGGCGTATTGAGCAGTTCTTC. The chain carries TRBV29-1 and TRBJ2-1; TRBD2 agrees at 8 bases. V lost 7 bases to trimming and J lost 9 bases; unmatched junction nucleotides: 11. Germline V CDR1 and CDR2: SQVTM, ANQGSEA. This CDR3 is 13 amino acids long.

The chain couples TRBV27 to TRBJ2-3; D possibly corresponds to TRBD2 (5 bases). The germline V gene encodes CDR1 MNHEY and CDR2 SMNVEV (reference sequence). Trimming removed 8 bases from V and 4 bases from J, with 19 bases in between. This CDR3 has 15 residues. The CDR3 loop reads CASGSIEGVADTQYF. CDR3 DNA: TGTGCCAGCGGCTCGATAGAGGGTGTGGCAGATACGCAGTATTTT.

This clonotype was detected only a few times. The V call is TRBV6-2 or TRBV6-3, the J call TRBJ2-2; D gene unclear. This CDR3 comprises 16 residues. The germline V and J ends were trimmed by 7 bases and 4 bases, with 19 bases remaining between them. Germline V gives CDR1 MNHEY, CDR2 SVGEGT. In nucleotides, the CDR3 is TGTGCCAGCAAGCCGGCTGCCGAGCGCCTCACCGGGGAGCTGTTTTTT. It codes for CASKPAAERLTGELFF.

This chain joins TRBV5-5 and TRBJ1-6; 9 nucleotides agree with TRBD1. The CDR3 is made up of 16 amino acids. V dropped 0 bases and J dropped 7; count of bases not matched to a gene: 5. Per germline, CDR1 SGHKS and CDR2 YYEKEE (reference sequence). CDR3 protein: CASSLEGTGQNSPLHF. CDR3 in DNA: TGTGCCAGCAGCTTGGAGGGGACAGGGCAGAATTCACCCCTCCACTTT.

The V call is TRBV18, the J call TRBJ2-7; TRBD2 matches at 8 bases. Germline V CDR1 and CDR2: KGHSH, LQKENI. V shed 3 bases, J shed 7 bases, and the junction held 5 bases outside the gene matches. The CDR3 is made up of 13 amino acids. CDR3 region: CASSPGLAEEQYF. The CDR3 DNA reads TGTGCCAGCTCACCCGGACTAGCTGAGGAGCAGTACTTC.

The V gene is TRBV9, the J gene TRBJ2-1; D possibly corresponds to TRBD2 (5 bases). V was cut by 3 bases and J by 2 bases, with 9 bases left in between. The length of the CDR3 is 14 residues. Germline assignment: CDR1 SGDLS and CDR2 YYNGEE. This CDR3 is CASSGRGTYNEQFF. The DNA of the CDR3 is TGTGCCAGCAGCGGGAGAGGGACCTACAATGAGCAGTTCTTC. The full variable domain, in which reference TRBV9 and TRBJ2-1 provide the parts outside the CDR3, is DSGVTQTPKHLITATGQRVTLRCSPRSGDLSVYWYQQSLDQGLQFLIQYYNGEERAKGNILERFSAQQFPDLHSELNLSSLELGDSALYFCASSGRGTYNEQFFGPGTRLTVL.

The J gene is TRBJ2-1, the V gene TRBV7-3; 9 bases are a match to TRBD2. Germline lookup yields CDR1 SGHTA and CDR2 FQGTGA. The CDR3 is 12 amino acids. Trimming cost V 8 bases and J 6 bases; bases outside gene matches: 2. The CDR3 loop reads CASGTSSNEQFF. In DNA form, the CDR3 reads TGTGCCAGCGGGACTAGCTCCAATGAGCAGTTCTTC.

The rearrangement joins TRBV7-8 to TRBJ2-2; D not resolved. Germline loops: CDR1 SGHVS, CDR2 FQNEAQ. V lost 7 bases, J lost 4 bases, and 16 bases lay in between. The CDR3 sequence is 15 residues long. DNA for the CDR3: TGTGCCAGCACTCCACTCCAGTCCGGCACCGGGGAGCTGTTTTTT. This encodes CASTPLQSGTGELFF.

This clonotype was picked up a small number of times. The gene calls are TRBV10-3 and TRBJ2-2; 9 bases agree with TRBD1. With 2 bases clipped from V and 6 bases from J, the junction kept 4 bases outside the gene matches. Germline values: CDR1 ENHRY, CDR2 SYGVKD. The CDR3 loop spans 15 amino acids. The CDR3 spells CAISEARTGAGELFF. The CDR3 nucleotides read TGTGCCATCAGTGAGGCTAGGACAGGGGCCGGGGAGCTGTTTTTT.

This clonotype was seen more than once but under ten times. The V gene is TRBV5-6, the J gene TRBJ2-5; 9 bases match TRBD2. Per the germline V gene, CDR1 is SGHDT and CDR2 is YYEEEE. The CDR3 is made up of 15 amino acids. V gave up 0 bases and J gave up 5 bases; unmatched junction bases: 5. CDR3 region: CASSLGGRATETQYF. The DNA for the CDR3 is TGTGCCAGCAGCTTGGGCGGGAGGGCCACGGAGACCCAGTACTTC.